These 10 T cell receptor beta chains were sequenced from one sample in a study of technical replicates of blood from several donors. Generated by immunoSEQ multiplex PCR, the TCRdb table keeps only in-frame clones and is missing some. This table has about 76,000 clones, around 97% appearing once. The sample was T cells isolated from PBMCs. These receptors were obtained from a human donor in good health.

J is TRBJ2-1 and V is TRBV4-1; TRBD2 matches 7 bases. Trimming took 7 bases from V and 0 from J; bases not matched to a gene: 9. From germline, CDR1 is MGHRA and CDR2 YSYEKL. This CDR3 spans 16 amino acids. CDR3 sequence reads: CASTPLTSSSYNEQFF. The CDR3 DNA reads as TGCGCCAGCACACCGCTGACTAGCAGCTCCTACAATGAGCAGTTCTTC.

V gene TRBV2 combines with J gene TRBJ2-2; 7 nucleotides align to TRBD2. The V gene end was trimmed by 6 bases and the J gene end by 4 bases; junction bases not matched to a gene: 8. This CDR3 comprises 15 residues. Germline CDR1 SNHLY, CDR2 FYNNEI. Written as DNA, the CDR3 is TGTGCCAGCAGCGTAAACGCGGGAGTCACCGGGGAGCTGTTTTTT. This sequence encodes CASSVNAGVTGELFF.

The V call is TRBV6-5, the J call TRBJ2-1; perhaps TRBD2 as D (6 bases). Trimming stripped 0 bases from V and 5 bases from J, with 8 bases between. Germline CDR1 is MNHEY and CDR2 is SVGAGI. The CDR3 loop spans 14 amino acids. The CDR3 reads CASSYSWRDNEQFF. For the CDR3, the DNA is TGTGCCAGCAGTTACTCCTGGAGGGACAATGAGCAGTTCTTC.

The CDR3 DNA sequence: TGCGCCAGCAGCCGTGGGGGAGAGGGACACTACGAGCAGTACTTC. It translates to CASSRGGEGHYEQYF. This chain joins TRBV5-1 and TRBJ2-7, with TRBD1 as a possible D gene (6 bases). Germline CDR1 SGHRS, CDR2 YFSETQ. V lost 4 bases to trimming and J lost 3 bases, with 17 bases between them. The CDR3 covers 15 residues.

The V and J genes are TRBV30 and TRBJ1-4; the match to TRBD1 covers 7 bases. The CDR3 length is 13 residues. CDR1 is GTSNPN and CDR2 is SVGIG in the germline V gene (reference sequence). The trim removed 7 bases at V and 4 bases at J, leaving 6 bases unmatched. CDR3 protein: CASGQKNNEKLFF. The CDR3 nucleotides are TGTGCCTCGGGACAGAAAAATAATGAAAAACTGTTTTTT.

The chain has TRBV19 and TRBJ1-5, with D possibly matching TRBD1 (5 bases). Germline-derived CDR1 and CDR2 are LNHDA and SQIVND (reference sequence). The V and J ends lost 7 bases and 5 bases respectively, with 18 bases between them. This CDR3 is built from 15 residues. The CDR3 loop reads CASNAQGHRDQPQHF. The CDR3 coding sequence is TGTGCCAGTAACGCTCAGGGTCACAGAGATCAGCCCCAGCATTTT. The full variable domain, with the rest looked up from reference TRBV19 and TRBJ1-5, is DGGITQSPKYLFRKEGQNVTLSCEQNLNHDAMYWYRQDPGQGLRLIYYSQIVNDFQKGDIAEGYSVSREKKESFPLTVTSAQKNPTAFYLCASNAQGHRDQPQHFGDGTRLSIL.

A single count supports this clone. The chain is built from TRBV27 and TRBJ1-5; the D gene is possibly TRBD1 (6 bases). This CDR3 has 14 residues. The germline V and J ends were trimmed by 5 bases and 3 bases, with 11 bases remaining between them. Germline V gene lookup returns CDR1 MNHEY and CDR2 SMNVEV (reference sequence). The CDR3 DNA sequence: TGTGCCAGCAGTCAACAGGGACCCAATCAGCCCCAGCATTTT. It translates to CASSQQGPNQPQHF.

The V gene is TRBV12-5, the J gene TRBJ2-1; D remains unclear. The ends were cut back, 5 bases at V and 4 bases at J, with 6 bases in the middle. The CDR3 spans 12 residues. Per the germline V gene, CDR1 is LGHNT and CDR2 is FRNRAP. In DNA, the CDR3 is TGTGCTAGTGGTGCGGTGTACAATGAGCAGTTCTTC. This sequence encodes CASGAVYNEQFF.

V gene TRBV5-4 combines with J gene TRBJ2-7; D is uncertain. Germline CDR1 and CDR2: SGHNT and YYREEE (reference sequence). Trimming removed 0 bases from V and 5 bases from J, with 9 bases in between. The CDR3 has 13 residues. Written as DNA, the CDR3 is TGTGCCAGCAGCTTGGCCGGAGTGGACGAGCAGTACTTC. This gives the protein CASSLAGVDEQYF.

The chain couples TRBV7-9 to TRBJ2-2; perhaps TRBD1 as D (6 bases). With 2 bases removed from V and 4 bases from J, the gap between germline ends came to 11 bases. There are 15 residues in the CDR3. Germline CDR1 is SEHNR and CDR2 is FQNEAQ (reference sequence). Here the CDR3 reads CASSLSDRPTGELFF. The DNA of the CDR3 is TGTGCCAGCAGCTTATCCGACAGGCCCACCGGGGAGCTGTTTTTT. Supplemented by reference TRBV7-9 and TRBJ2-2, the full variable domain reads DTGVSQNPRHKITKRGQNVTFRCDPISEHNRLYWYRQTLGQGPEFLTYFQNEAQLEKSRLLSDRFSAERPKGSFSTLEIQRTEQGDSAMYLCASSLSDRPTGELFFGEGSRLTVL.